Following are 27 T cell receptor beta chains from one sample sequenced in a study of blood T cell repertoires in COVID-19. Method: immunoSEQ multiplex PCR; TCRdb's copy keeps in-frame clones and lacks some. This table holds 200,000 to 250,000 clones, around three quarters found once. The material sequenced was peripheral blood. These receptors all come from a woman in her sixties or seventies with acute or convalescent COVID-19.

The chain has TRBV7-8 and TRBJ2-6; possibly TRBD1 for D (6 bases). Germline CDR1 reads SGHVS; CDR2 reads FQNEAQ. V was trimmed by 5 bases and J by 0 bases, leaving 17 bases between them. The CDR3 is 18 amino acids. DNA of the CDR3: TGTGCCAGCAGCGGTAAAAGGGGGACCAGCTCTGGGGCCAACGTCCTGACTTTC. Its protein is CASSGKRGTSSGANVLTF.

The rearrangement links TRBV19 to TRBJ1-1, with D unresolved. Deletions cut 3 bases from V and 5 bases from J, with 19 bases between. The germline CDR1 and CDR2 sequences are LNHDA and SQIVND (reference sequence). This CDR3 spans 16 amino acids. Written as DNA, the CDR3 is TGTGCCAGTAGTATCGCGAGCCGGGTAGGCGGGACTGAAGCTTTCTTT. This translates into CASSIASRVGGTEAFF.

The V call is TRBV19, the J call TRBJ2-3; 9 bases are a match to TRBD2. J lost 4 bases, V lost 8 bases, and 16 bases had no gene match. Germline CDR1 reads LNHDA; CDR2 reads SQIVND (reference sequence). This CDR3 has 17 residues. CDR3 residues: CASPPGSASGVSDTQYF. In DNA, the CDR3 is TGTGCCAGTCCACCCGGGTCGGCTAGCGGGGTGTCAGATACGCAGTATTTT.

This chain links TRBV7-8 with TRBJ1-5, with TRBD1 as a possible D gene (5 bases). Germline-derived CDR1 and CDR2 are SGHVS and FQNEAQ. The CDR3 sequence is 15 residues long. Deletions cut 1 base from V and 4 bases from J, with 11 bases between. The CDR3 loop is CASSLEGRENQPQHF. The CDR3 DNA reads TGTGCCAGCAGCTTAGAGGGGCGGGAAAATCAGCCCCAGCATTTT.

This chain uses TRBV29-1 with TRBJ1-2; possibly TRBD1 for D (6 bases). V was clipped by 5 bases and J by 7 bases, with 17 bases between them. The CDR3 totals 13 residues. From germline, CDR1 is SQVTM and CDR2 ANQGSEA. The CDR3 nucleotides read TGCAGCGTTCGGACAGTCCTCCAGGGTGGCTACACCTTC. As protein: CSVRTVLQGGYTF.

The CDR3 sequence: CASSSGDSISGELFF. CDR3 DNA: TGTGCCAGCAGTTCGGGGGACTCCATTTCCGGGGAGCTGTTTTTT. The rearrangement links TRBV27 to TRBJ2-2, with TRBD2 as a possible D gene (6 bases). Trimming took 4 bases from V and 6 from J, leaving 15 bases between them. CDR3 size: 15 residues. CDR1 MNHEY and CDR2 SMNVEV come from the germline V gene (reference sequence).

This chain links TRBV11-2 with TRBJ2-2; TRBD2 is a possible D gene (6 bases). The CDR3 totals 14 residues. Germline-derived CDR1 and CDR2 are SGHAT and FQNNGV. Trimming stripped 3 bases from V and 3 bases from J, with 8 bases between. The CDR3 DNA sequence: TGTGCCAGCAGCTTCGGAGGGTACACCGGGGAGCTGTTTTTT. It specifies CASSFGGYTGELFF. Based on the CDR3 plus reference TRBV11-2 and TRBJ2-2, the full variable domain is EAGVAQSPRYKIIEKRQSVAFWCNPISGHATLYWYQQILGQGPKLLIQFQNNGVVDDSQLPKDRFSAERLKGVDSTLKIQPAKLEDSAVYLCASSFGGYTGELFFGEGSRLTVL.

V gene TRBV7-3 combines with J gene TRBJ1-2; 9 bases line up with TRBD1. CDR3 size: 13 residues. With 5 bases clipped from V and 7 bases from J, the junction kept 5 bases outside the gene matches. Germline V gene data show CDR1 as SGHTA and CDR2 as FQGTGA. The CDR3 protein is CASSTTGGSGYTF. In DNA, the CDR3 is TGTGCCAGCAGCACTACAGGGGGCTCTGGCTACACCTTC.

The chain employs TRBV21-1 and TRBJ1-4. TRBV21-1 corresponds to a pseudogene. This CDR3 contains 15 residues. The chain's CDR3 is CASTFSPTTNEKLFF. The CDR3 bases are TGTGCCAGCACCTTTAGCCCCACAACTAATGAAAAACTGTTTTTT.

The chain uses TRBV5-1 and TRBJ2-1, with D possibly TRBD2 on 6 matching bases. V was cut by 1 base and J by 10 bases, with 15 bases left in between. Germline V gives CDR1 SGHRS, CDR2 YFSETQ. The CDR3 contains 14 residues. DNA of the CDR3: TGCGCCAGCAGCTTGTGGGGGGAGACAAAGGAGCAGTTCTTC. Protein: CASSLWGETKEQFF.

The V call is TRBV14, the J call TRBJ1-1; weak D call: TRBD1 (5 bases). The CDR3 consists of 15 residues. Germline-derived CDR1 and CDR2 are SGHDN and FVKESK. V lost 1 base to trimming and J lost 2 bases, with 11 bases between them. The CDR3 region is CASSQGPGLNTEAFF. The CDR3, as DNA: TGTGCCAGCAGCCAAGGACCAGGGCTAAACACTGAAGCTTTCTTT.

The CDR3 protein is CASSESGIETQYF. CDR3 DNA sequence: TGTGCCAGCAGTGAAAGCGGGATAGAGACCCAGTACTTC. The V and J genes are TRBV2 and TRBJ2-5, with 7 bases identical to TRBD2. V dropped 2 bases and J dropped 4; count of bases not matched to a gene: 1. Germline-derived CDR1 and CDR2 are SNHLY and FYNNEI. The CDR3 spans 13 residues.

The CDR3 region is CASSYRTGVDEQYV. In nucleotides, the CDR3 is TGTGCCAGCAGCTATCGGACAGGGGTTGACGAGCAGTACGTC. V and J are TRBV5-7 and TRBJ2-7; 9 bases fit TRBD1. TRBV5-7 is marked as an open reading frame, function uncertain. V shed 3 bases and J 5 bases; nucleotides not matched to a gene: 6. This CDR3 has 14 amino acids.

The J gene is TRBJ2-2, the V gene TRBV6-4, with D possibly matching TRBD1 (5 bases). The CDR3 covers 14 residues. The germline CDR1 and CDR2 sequences are MRHNA and SNTAGT. Between the trimmed V and J ends, which lost 4 bases and 5 bases, there was a span of 11 bases. The CDR3 spells CASSVQGGTGELFF. DNA of the CDR3: TGTGCCAGCAGTGTTCAGGGCGGTACCGGGGAGCTGTTTTTT.

In DNA, the CDR3 is TGCGCCAGCAGCTTCGGGACACACCAAGAGACCCAGTACTTC. Residues: CASSFGTHQETQYF. V usage is TRBV5-1 and J usage is TRBJ2-5; maybe TRBD1 (6 bases). Germline V gene lookup returns CDR1 SGHRS and CDR2 YFSETQ. The CDR3 runs to 14 residues. V lost 2 bases and J 0 bases, leaving 8 bases between the germline ends.

The genes are TRBV10-1 and TRBJ2-1; 7 nucleotides agree with TRBD2. Germline CDR1 reads WNHNN; CDR2 reads SYGVQD (reference sequence). This CDR3 comprises 15 residues. Germline trimming cut 6 bases from V and 4 bases from J; bases unmatched to any gene: 9. CDR3 amino acids: CASSVGGGSYNEQFF. The CDR3 bases are TGCGCCAGCAGCGTGGGGGGGGGTTCGTACAATGAGCAGTTCTTC.

In DNA form, the CDR3 reads TGTGCCAGCAGCTTCAACAGGGCAGGCGGGGAGCTGTTTTTT. Its translation is CASSFNRAGGELFF. The chain links TRBV7-3 to TRBJ2-2, with D possibly being TRBD1 (6 bases). Germline loops: CDR1 SGHTA, CDR2 FQGTGA. This CDR3 region has 14 residues. Trimming took off 3 bases at V and 7 bases at J, with 12 bases between the two ends.

This clone was seen more than once but under ten times. The rearrangement uses TRBV2 and TRBJ1-2; 7 nucleotides align to TRBD1. This CDR3 has 14 amino acids. The germline CDR1 and CDR2 sequences are SNHLY and FYNNEI. The trim removed 4 bases at V and 5 bases at J, leaving 7 bases unmatched. The CDR3 DNA reads as TGTGCCAGCAGTGGACAGGGAAGTTTATATGGCTACACCTTC. This sequence encodes CASSGQGSLYGYTF.

The chain carries TRBV6-5 and TRBJ1-6, with 7 nucleotides matching TRBD1. V gave up 4 bases and J gave up 7 bases; unmatched junction bases: 7. Germline CDR1 and CDR2: MNHEY and SVGAGI. CDR3 length: 15 residues. CDR3 protein: CASSSPGQYNSPLHF. In DNA, the CDR3 is TGTGCCAGCAGTTCTCCGGGACAGTACAATTCACCCCTCCACTTT.

The chain has TRBV4-3 and TRBJ2-1; 12 bases are a match to TRBD2. CDR1 LGHNA and CDR2 YSLEER come from the germline V gene. J was trimmed by 6 bases and V by 2 bases; bases with no gene match: 8. The CDR3 is 17 residues long. The CDR3 protein is CASSQSFLAGGLNEQFF. The CDR3 region has the DNA TGCGCCAGCAGCCAATCATTTCTAGCGGGGGGGCTCAATGAGCAGTTCTTC.

The V gene is TRBV20-1, the J gene TRBJ2-4; D gene unclear. This CDR3 is 13 amino acids long. Germline V gene lookup returns CDR1 DFQATT and CDR2 SNEGSKA (reference sequence). Trimming pared 3 bases from V and 2 bases from J, leaving 8 bases between. The CDR3 spells CSASVWPKNIQYF. The CDR3 DNA is TGCAGTGCTAGTGTATGGCCCAAAAACATTCAGTACTTC.

CDR3 nucleotides: TGTGCCAGCAGTGTTTCAGGGGAAGTAGATACGCAGTATTTT. Its translation: CASSVSGEVDTQYF. This rearrangement joins TRBV9 to TRBJ2-3; possible D gene TRBD1, 6 bases. The CDR3 sequence is 14 residues long. The V end was cut by 5 bases, the J end by 5 bases, with 15 bases between. Germline V CDR1 and CDR2: SGDLS, YYNGEE.

The V call is TRBV9, the J call TRBJ1-4; D gene ambiguous. CDR1 and CDR2 from the germline V gene are SGDLS and YYNGEE. V was pared by 3 bases and J by 1 base, with 7 bases between. The CDR3 extends over 14 amino acids. The CDR3 bases are TGTGCCAGCAGCGATGGAGGAACTAATGAAAAACTGTTTTTT. Translated: CASSDGGTNEKLFF.

The V gene is TRBV7-9, the J gene TRBJ2-1; 7 nucleotides align to TRBD2. The germline gives CDR1 SEHNR, CDR2 FQNEAQ (reference sequence). The CDR3 has 15 amino acids. The ends lost 2 bases at V and 3 bases at J; junction bases unmatched: 4. The CDR3 DNA sequence: TGTGCCAGCAGCTTACCGGGACTACTCTACAATGAGCAGTTCTTC. Translation: CASSLPGLLYNEQFF.

The chain recombines TRBV5-6 with TRBJ2-7, with D possibly being TRBD2 (6 bases). Germline lookup yields CDR1 SGHDT and CDR2 YYEEEE. The germline V and J ends were trimmed by 3 bases and 3 bases, with 19 bases remaining between them. The length of the CDR3 is 16 residues. Here the CDR3 DNA reads TGTGCCAGCAGCTCCGTCCGGGACTCGGGGGACTACGAGCAGTACTTC. This codes for CASSSVRDSGDYEQYF. The whole variable domain, filled in from reference TRBV5-6 and TRBJ2-7, reads DAGVTQSPTHLIKTRGQQVTLRCSPKSGHDTVSWYQQALGQGPQFIFQYYEEEERQRGNFPDRFSGHQFPNYSSELNVNALLLGDSALYLCASSSVRDSGDYEQYFGPGTRLTVT.

V gene TRBV6-5 combines with J gene TRBJ2-2; the D gene is possibly TRBD1 (6 bases). CDR3 length equals 15 residues. Looked up from germline, CDR1 is MNHEY and CDR2 is SVGAGI. Trimming shortened V by 2 bases and J by 1 base, and 8 bases separated the two germline ends. The CDR3 spells CASSYRQVNTGELFF. The CDR3 DNA follows: TGTGCCAGCAGTTACAGACAGGTGAACACCGGGGAGCTGTTTTTT.

The V call is TRBV7-2, the J call TRBJ2-5; the match to TRBD2 covers 7 bases. The junction had 10 bases not matched to a gene; V was cut back by 5 bases and J by 4 bases. The germline V gene encodes CDR1 SGHTA and CDR2 FQGNSA. The CDR3 sequence is 15 residues long. The CDR3 sequence: CASSGRPGRGETQYF. The CDR3 DNA reads as TGTGCCAGCAGCGGCCGACCTGGGAGGGGAGAGACCCAGTACTTC.